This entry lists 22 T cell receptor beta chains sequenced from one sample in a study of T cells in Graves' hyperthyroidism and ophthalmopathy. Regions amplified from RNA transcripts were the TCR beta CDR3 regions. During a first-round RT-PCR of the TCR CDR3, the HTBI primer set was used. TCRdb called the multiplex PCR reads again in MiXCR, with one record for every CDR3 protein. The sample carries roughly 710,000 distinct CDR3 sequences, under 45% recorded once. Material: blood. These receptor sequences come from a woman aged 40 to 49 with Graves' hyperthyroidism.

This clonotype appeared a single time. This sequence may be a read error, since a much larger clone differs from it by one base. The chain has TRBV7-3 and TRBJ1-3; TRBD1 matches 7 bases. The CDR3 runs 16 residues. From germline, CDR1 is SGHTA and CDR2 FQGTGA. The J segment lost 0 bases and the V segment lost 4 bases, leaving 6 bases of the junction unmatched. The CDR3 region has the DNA TGTGCCAGCAGCTCGGGGACAGTCAGCTCTGGAAACACCATATATTTT. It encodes CASSSGTVSSGNTIYF.

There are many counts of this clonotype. The CDR3 spells CASSPVGGPYSGNTIYF. DNA for the CDR3: TGTGCCAGCAGTCCCGTCGGGGGGCCCTACTCTGGAAACACCATATATTTT. This rearrangement joins TRBV2 to TRBJ1-3, with D possibly being TRBD1 (6 bases). The CDR3 contains 17 residues. Deletions cut 5 bases from V and 0 bases from J, with 17 bases between. Germline V CDR1 and CDR2: SNHLY, FYNNEI.

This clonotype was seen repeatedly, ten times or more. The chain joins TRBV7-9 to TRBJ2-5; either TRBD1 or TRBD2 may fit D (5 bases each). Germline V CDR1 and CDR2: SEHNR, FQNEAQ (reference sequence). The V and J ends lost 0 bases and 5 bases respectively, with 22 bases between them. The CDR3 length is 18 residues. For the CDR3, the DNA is TGTGCCAGCAGCTTAGCGAGTCCGGGGCAGGGTTCGGGGGAGACCCAGTACTTC. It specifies CASSLASPGQGSGETQYF. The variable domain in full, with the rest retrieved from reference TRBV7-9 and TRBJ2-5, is DTGVSQNPRHKITKRGQNVTFRCDPISEHNRLYWYRQTLGQGPEFLTYFQNEAQLEKSRLLSDRFSAERPKGSFSTLEIQRTEQGDSAMYLCASSLASPGQGSGETQYFGPGTRLLVL.

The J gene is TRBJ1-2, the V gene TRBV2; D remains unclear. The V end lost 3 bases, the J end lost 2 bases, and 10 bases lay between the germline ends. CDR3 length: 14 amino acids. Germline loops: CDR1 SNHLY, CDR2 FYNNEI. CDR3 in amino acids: CASSDWQVNYGYTF. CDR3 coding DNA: TGTGCCAGCAGTGATTGGCAGGTGAACTATGGCTACACCTTC.

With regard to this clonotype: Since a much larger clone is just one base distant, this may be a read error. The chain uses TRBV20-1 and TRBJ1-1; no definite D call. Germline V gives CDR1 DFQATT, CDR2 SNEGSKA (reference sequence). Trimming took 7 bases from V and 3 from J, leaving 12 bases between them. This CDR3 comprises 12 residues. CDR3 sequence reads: CSVGRPDTEAFF. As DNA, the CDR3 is TGCAGTGTTGGCAGACCGGACACTGAAGCTTTCTTT.

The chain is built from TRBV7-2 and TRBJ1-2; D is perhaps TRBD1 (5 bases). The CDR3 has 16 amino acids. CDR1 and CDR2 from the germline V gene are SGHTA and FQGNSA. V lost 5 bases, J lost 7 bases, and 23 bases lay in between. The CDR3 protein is CASSPRRGLSRGGYTF. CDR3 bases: TGTGCCAGCAGCCCCCGACGCGGGCTGTCGAGGGGTGGCTACACCTTC.

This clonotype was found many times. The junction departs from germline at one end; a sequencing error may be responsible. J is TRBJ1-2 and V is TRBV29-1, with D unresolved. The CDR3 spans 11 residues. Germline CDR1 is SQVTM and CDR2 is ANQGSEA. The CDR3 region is CSVEDLGPKCF. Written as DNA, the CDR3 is TGCAGCGTTGAAGATCTAGGACCGAAGTGCTTC.

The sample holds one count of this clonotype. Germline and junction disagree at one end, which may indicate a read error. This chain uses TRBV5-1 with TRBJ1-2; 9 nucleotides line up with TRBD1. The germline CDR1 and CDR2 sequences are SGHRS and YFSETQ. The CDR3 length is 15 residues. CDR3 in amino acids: CASNLGQGGNYSYTF. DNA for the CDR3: TGCGCCAGCAACCTGGGACAGGGAGGAAACTATAGCTACACCTTC. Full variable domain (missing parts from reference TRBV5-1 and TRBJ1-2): KAGVTQTPRYLIKTRGQQVTLSCSPISGHRSVSWYQQTPGQGLQFLFEYFSETQRNKGNFPGRFSGRQFSNSRSEMNVSTLELGDSALYLCASNLGQGGNYSYTFGSGTRLTVV.

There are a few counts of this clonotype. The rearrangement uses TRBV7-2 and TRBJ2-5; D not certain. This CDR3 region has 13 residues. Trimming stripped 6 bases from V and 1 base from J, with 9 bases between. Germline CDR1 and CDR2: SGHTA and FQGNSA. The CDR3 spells CASSSWTQETQYF. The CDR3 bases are TGTGCCAGCAGTTCCTGGACCCAAGAGACCCAGTACTTC.

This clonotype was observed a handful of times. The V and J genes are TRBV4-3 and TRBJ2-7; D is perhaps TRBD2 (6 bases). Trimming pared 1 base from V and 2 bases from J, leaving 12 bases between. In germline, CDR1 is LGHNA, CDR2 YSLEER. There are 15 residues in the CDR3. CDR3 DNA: TGCGCCAGCAGCCAAGGGGTTAGGGAGGCCTACGAGCAGTACTTC. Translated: CASSQGVREAYEQYF.

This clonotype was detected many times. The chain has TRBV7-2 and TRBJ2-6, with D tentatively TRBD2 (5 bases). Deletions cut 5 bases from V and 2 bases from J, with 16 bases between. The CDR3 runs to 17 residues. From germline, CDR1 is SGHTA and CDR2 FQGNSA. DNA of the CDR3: TGTGCCAGCAGCCCCAACTCGAGGAGGACTGGGGCCAACGTCCTGACTTTC. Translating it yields CASSPNSRRTGANVLTF.

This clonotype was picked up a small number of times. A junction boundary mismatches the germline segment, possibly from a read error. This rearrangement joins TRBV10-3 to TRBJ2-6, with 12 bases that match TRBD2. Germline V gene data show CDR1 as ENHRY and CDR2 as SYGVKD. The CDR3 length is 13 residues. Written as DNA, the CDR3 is TGTGCCACGCGACTAGCGGGGGACAACGTCCTGACTTTC. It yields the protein CATRLAGDNVLTF.

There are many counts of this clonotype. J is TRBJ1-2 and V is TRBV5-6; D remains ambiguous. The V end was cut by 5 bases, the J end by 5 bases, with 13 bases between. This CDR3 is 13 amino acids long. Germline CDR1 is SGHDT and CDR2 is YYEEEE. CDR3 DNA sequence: TGTGCCAGCAGACCTGACCCAGGTTATGGCTACACCTTC. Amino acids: CASRPDPGYGYTF.

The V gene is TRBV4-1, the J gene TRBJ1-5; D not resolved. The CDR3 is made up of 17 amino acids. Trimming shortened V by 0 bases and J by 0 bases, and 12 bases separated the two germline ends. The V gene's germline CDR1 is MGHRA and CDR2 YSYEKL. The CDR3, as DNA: TGCGCCAGCAGCCAAGATCATCGGATTTATAGCAATCAGCCCCAGCATTTT. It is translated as CASSQDHRIYSNQPQHF.

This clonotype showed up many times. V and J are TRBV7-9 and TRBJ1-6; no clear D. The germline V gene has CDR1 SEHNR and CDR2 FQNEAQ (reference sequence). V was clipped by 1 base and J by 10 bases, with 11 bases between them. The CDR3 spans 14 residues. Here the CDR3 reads CASSLEVGRSPLHF. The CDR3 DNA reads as TGTGCCAGCAGCTTAGAAGTAGGGCGGTCACCCCTCCACTTT.

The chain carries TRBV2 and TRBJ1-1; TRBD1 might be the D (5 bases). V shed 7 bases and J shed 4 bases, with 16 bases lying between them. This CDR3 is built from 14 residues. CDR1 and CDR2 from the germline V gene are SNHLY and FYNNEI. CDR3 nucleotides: TGTGCCAGCACCATAGCGGGGGGGTCCACTGAAGCTTTCTTT. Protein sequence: CASTIAGGSTEAFF.

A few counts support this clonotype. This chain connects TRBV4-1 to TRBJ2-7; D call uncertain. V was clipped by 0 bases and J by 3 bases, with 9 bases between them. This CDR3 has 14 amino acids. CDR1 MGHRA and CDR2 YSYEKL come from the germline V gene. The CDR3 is CASSQDLVVYEQYF. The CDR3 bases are TGCGCCAGCAGCCAAGATCTGGTGGTCTACGAGCAGTACTTC.

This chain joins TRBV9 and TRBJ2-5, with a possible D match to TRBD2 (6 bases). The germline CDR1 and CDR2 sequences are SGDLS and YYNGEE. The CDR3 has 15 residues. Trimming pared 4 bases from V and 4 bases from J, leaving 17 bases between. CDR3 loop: CASSQDSSGGETQYF. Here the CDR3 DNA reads TGTGCCAGCAGCCAAGATAGTAGCGGCGGAGAGACCCAGTACTTC.

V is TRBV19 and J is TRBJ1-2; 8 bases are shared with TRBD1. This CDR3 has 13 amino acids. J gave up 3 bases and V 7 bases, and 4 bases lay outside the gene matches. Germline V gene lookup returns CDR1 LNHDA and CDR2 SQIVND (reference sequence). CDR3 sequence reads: CASTTGGYYGYTF. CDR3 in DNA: TGTGCCAGTACCACAGGGGGTTACTATGGCTACACCTTC.

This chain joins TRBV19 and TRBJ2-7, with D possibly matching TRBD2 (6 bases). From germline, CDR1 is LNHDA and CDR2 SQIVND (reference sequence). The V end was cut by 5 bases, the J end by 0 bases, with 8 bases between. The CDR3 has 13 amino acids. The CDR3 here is CASSREYSYEQYF. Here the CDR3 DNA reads TGTGCCAGTAGTCGGGAGTACTCCTACGAGCAGTACTTC.

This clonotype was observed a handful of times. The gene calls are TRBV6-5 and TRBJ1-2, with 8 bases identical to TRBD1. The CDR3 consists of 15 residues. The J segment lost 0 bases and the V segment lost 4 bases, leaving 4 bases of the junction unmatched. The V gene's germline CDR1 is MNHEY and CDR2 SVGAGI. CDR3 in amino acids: CASSSYRGTNYGYTF. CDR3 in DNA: TGTGCCAGCAGTTCATACAGGGGGACTAACTATGGCTACACCTTC.

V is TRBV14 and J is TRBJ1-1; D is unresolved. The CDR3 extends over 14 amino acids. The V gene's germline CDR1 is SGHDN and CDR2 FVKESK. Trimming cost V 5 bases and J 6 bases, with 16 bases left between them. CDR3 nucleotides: TGTGCCAGCAGCTTGGTCGGAGGATATGCTGAAGCTTTCTTT. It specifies CASSLVGGYAEAFF.